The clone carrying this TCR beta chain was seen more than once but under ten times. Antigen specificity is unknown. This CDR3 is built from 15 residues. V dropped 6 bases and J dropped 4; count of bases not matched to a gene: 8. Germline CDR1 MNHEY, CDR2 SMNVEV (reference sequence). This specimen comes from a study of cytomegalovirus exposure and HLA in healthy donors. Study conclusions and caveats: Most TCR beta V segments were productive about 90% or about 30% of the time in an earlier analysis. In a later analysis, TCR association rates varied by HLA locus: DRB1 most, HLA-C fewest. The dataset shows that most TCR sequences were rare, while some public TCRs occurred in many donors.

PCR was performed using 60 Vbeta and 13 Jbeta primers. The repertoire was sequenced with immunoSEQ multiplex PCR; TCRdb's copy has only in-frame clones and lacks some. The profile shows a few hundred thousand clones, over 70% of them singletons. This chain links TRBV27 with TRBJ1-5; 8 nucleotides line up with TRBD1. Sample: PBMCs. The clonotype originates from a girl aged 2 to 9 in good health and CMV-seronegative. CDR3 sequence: CASRSDRDSNQPQHF. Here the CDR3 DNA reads TGTGCCAGCAGATCGGACAGGGACTCAAATCAGCCCCAGCATTTT.